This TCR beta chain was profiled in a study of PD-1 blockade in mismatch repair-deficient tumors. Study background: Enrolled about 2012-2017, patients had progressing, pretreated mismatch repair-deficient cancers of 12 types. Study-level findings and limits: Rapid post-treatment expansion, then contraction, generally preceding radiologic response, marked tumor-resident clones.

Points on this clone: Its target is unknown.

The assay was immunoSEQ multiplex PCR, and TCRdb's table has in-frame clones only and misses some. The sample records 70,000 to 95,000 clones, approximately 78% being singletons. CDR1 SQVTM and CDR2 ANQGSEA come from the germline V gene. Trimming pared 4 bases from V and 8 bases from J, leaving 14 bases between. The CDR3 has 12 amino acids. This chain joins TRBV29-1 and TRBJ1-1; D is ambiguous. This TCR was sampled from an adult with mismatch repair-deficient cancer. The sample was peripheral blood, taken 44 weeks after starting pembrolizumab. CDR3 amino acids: CSVVSGFFEAFF. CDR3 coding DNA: TGCAGCGTTGTTTCGGGGTTCTTCGAAGCTTTCTTT.